A selection of T cell receptor beta chains follows, all from one sample in a study of cytomegalovirus exposure and HLA in healthy donors. Produced via immunoSEQ multiplex PCR; TCRdb's table is partial and in-frame only. The sample yields about 82,000 clones, approximately 74% seen once. Sequenced input: PBMCs. Source of these receptors: a woman in her forties or fifties in good health and CMV-seropositive. The CDR3 runs from the conserved cysteine through the conserved F or W. D genes are given only for firm matches. Only part of the rows carry a size: once, few, many, or a class if the clone is expanded.

clone_size d_call cdr3_length j_call v_call cdr3_nt cdr3_aa
few . 13 TRBJ1-1 TRBV30 TGTGCCTGGAGTTTACAGGGGAACACTGAAGCTTTCTTT CAWSLQGNTEAFF
. . 15 TRBJ1-4 TRBV27 TGTGCCAGCAGTTTTTTTGGACAGTCTAATGAAAAACTGTTTTTT CASSFFGQSNEKLFF
. . 14 TRBJ1-5 TRBV9 TGTGCCAGCAGCGCCCCAGGGGGCAATCAGCCCCAGCATTTT CASSAPGGNQPQHF
few . 13 TRBJ2-1 TRBV6-1 TGTGCCAGCGACTTTGAATACTACAATGAGCAGTTCTTC CASDFEYYNEQFF
. TRBD2 12 TRBJ2-1 TRBV7-8 TGTGCCAGCAGGACTAGCCTTGGTGAGCAGTTCTTC CASRTSLGEQFF
. TRBD1 19 TRBJ1-6 TRBV10-3 TGTGCCATCAGCGAGCGACAGGGGGTTGGTAGATCCTATAATTCACCCCTCCACTTT CAISERQGVGRSYNSPLHF
. . 13 TRBJ2-7 TRBV5-6 TGTGCCAGCAGCTTGGGGGTAGCACGCGAGCAGTACTTC CASSLGVAREQYF
. TRBD2 13 TRBJ2-1 TRBV6-5 TGTGCCAGCGGAGACGGGAGGTACAATGAGCGGTTCTTC CASGDGRYNERFF
. TRBD1 14 TRBJ1-4 TRBV10-3 TGTGCCATCAGTCCCGGGACAGGCGGAGAAAAACTGTTTTTT CAISPGTGGEKLFF
few . 11 TRBJ1-1 TRBV4-1 TGCGCCAGCAGCCAAGGCAGAGAAGCTTTCTTT CASSQGREAFF
. . 12 TRBJ1-2 TRBV14 TGTGCCAGCAGCCAGCGAACCTATGGCTACACCTTC CASSQRTYGYTF
. . 14 TRBJ2-7 TRBV10-1 TGCGCCAGCCACCGGGACTGGATTTCCTACGAGCAGTACTTC CASHRDWISYEQYF
. TRBD1 15 TRBJ2-7 TRBV18 TGTGCCAGCTCACTCGGGACAGGGGGTTCCTACGAGCAGTACTTC CASSLGTGGSYEQYF
. . 19 TRBJ2-1 TRBV5-6 TGTGCCAGCAGCTCTACCCCGTGGGGGCAGGCGGGAGACAACAATGAGCAGTTCTTC CASSSTPWGQAGDNNEQFF
. . 15 TRBJ2-7 TRBV9 TGTGCCAGCAGTCTTGGACTATCTGCCTCCTACGAGCAGTACTTC CASSLGLSASYEQYF
. TRBD1 17 TRBJ1-1 TRBV18 TGTGCCAGCTCACCACCGAAGCAGGGGGCGCCGAACACTGAAGCTTTCTTT CASSPPKQGAPNTEAFF
. TRBD2 11 TRBJ2-1 TRBV30 TGTGCCTGGAGTGGGGGGGGTGAGCAGTTCTTC CAWSGGGEQFF
. . 13 TRBJ1-1 TRBV18 TGTGCCAGCTCACCCGTCGGGGAGACTGAAGCTTTCTTT CASSPVGETEAFF
. . 13 TRBJ2-3 TRBV2 TGTGCCAGCAGTGACAGCGGCACAGATACGCAGTATTTT CASSDSGTDTQYF
. . 15 TRBJ2-5 TRBV28 TGTGCCAGCAGTTCGCAGGGTTTGGGGAATCGTGCCCAGTACTTC CASSSQGLGNRAQYF
. . 16 TRBJ2-1 TRBV27 TGTGCCAGCAGTTTGCCCAGGGTCCCTTCCTACAATGAGCAGTTCTTC CASSLPRVPSYNEQFF
. . 14 TRBJ2-7 TRBV7-2 TGTGCCAGCAGCCTAATACCCCAAGTGAGCGAGCAGTACTTC CASSLIPQVSEQYF
. . 15 TRBJ2-4 TRBV11-2 TGTGCCAGCAGTCTTCAGGGGCTAGCCAAAAACATTCAGTACTTC CASSLQGLAKNIQYF
. . 15 TRBJ1-4 TRBV7-9 TGTGCCAGCAGCTCGCCTACAGGGATGACTGAAAAACTGTTTTTT CASSSPTGMTEKLFF
. . 16 TRBJ1-2 TRBV28 TGTGCCAGCAGTCCGGGCGGACATCCTCTGCCCCATGGCTACACCTTC CASSPGGHPLPHGYTF
. TRBD2 18 TRBJ2-3 TRBV2 TGTGCCAGCAACGGACTAGCGGGAGACTTTTACGGCACAGATACGCAGTATTTT CASNGLAGDFYGTDTQYF
few . 15 TRBJ1-2 TRBV6-6 TGTGCCAGCAGTTACTCGGGGGGGGAAGGCTATGGCTACACCTTC CASSYSGGEGYGYTF
. . 14 TRBJ2-7 TRBV5-6 TGTGCCAGCAGCCCCGGTGGGCAGGCTAACGAGCAGTACTTC CASSPGGQANEQYF
. . 15 TRBJ2-1 TRBV19 TGTGCCAGTAGTGTTAGCTCTAGCTCCTACAATGAGCAGTTCTTC CASSVSSSSYNEQFF
once TRBD2 18 TRBJ2-3 TRBV7-9 TGTGCCAGCAGGTCTACTAGCGGGAGGGCTCGTTACACAGATACGCAGTATTTT CASRSTSGRARYTDTQYF
. . 14 TRBJ2-2 TRBV7-3 TGTGCCAGCAGCTTAGACAGACAGACCGGGGAGCTGTTTTTT CASSLDRQTGELFF
. TRBD1 19 TRBJ2-6 TRBV5-6 TGTGCCAGCAGCTTCAGGTGGACAGGGGGAATTGGTGGGGCCAACGTCCTGACTTTC CASSFRWTGGIGGANVLTF
. TRBD2 15 TRBJ2-7 TRBV28 TGTGCCAGCAGTCCCCCCGGGACTAAAGTCTACGAGCAGTACTTC CASSPPGTKVYEQYF
. TRBD1 13 TRBJ1-5 TRBV6-5 TGTGCCAGCAGACCTGACAGGGGTCAGCCCCAGCATTTT CASRPDRGQPQHF
few . 15 TRBJ1-2 TRBV7-2 TGTGCCAGCAGCTTAGCCGCGACTGATTCCTATGGCTACACCTTC CASSLAATDSYGYTF
. . 16 TRBJ1-1 TRBV19 TGTGCCAGTAGGATTTTAGAGTTAGAGTTGCACACTGAAGCTTTCTTT CASRILELELHTEAFF
. . 14 TRBJ1-2 TRBV5-6 TGTGCCAGCAGCTTGGGGCAGGGGTGGTATGGCTACACCTTC CASSLGQGWYGYTF
. . 15 TRBJ1-1 TRBV9 TGTGCCAGCAGAGAACTCCTTCGGGGTTGGACTGAAGCTTTCTTT CASRELLRGWTEAFF
. TRBD2 17 TRBJ2-1 TRBV11-3 TGTGCCAGCAGCACGCGTAGCGGGAGGGCCTCCTACAATGAGCAGTTCTTC CASSTRSGRASYNEQFF
once TRBD1 15 TRBJ1-5 TRBV19 TGTGCCAGTAGTATAGATTCGACAGGGTATCAGCCCCAGCATTTT CASSIDSTGYQPQHF
few . 12 TRBJ2-7 TRBV30 TGTGCCTGGAGCTTAGGGGTTGGGGAGCAGTACTTC CAWSLGVGEQYF
. TRBD1 18 TRBJ1-1 TRBV9 TGTGCCAGCAGCGTTGGAGGTGGAGGGGGCCGGGAGAACACTGAAGCTTTCTTT CASSVGGGGGRENTEAFF
. . 15 TRBJ1-1 TRBV18 TGTGCCAGCTCACCAGGGGCAGGGATGAACACTGAAGCTTTCTTT CASSPGAGMNTEAFF
. . 16 TRBJ2-3 TRBV5-6 TGTGCCAGCAGCTCTTTGGGAGGCCCTAGCACAGATACGCAGTATTTT CASSSLGGPSTDTQYF
. TRBD1 14 TRBJ2-7 TRBV29-1 TGCAGCGGCGGACAGGGGTCCCCGTTAGACGAGCAGTACTTC CSGGQGSPLDEQYF
. . 13 TRBJ2-7 TRBV5-4 TGTGCCAGCAGCCTACAGGGTCGCTACGAGCAGTACTTC CASSLQGRYEQYF
. TRBD1 15 TRBJ1-1 TRBV10-1 TGCGCCAGCAGTGAGTCGGGACAGGGGGCTACTGAAGCTTTCTTT CASSESGQGATEAFF
few . 14 TRBJ2-3 TRBV11-2 TGTGCCAGCAGCTTAGGTCTTCGGACAGATACGCAGTATTTT CASSLGLRTDTQYF
. TRBD2 14 TRBJ2-7 TRBV6-1 TGTGCCAGTCACACTAGCGGGAGCATCTACGAGCAGTACTTC CASHTSGSIYEQYF
. . 18 TRBJ2-3 TRBV9 TGTGCCAGCAGCGTCTATTGGGAGCTCCGCACTAGCACAGATACGCAGTATTTT CASSVYWELRTSTDTQYF
. TRBD2 17 TRBJ2-7 TRBV7-7 TGTGCTAGCACTGGGGGGCTAGCGGGGGGACTACCCTACGAGCAGTACTTC CASTGGLAGGLPYEQYF
. . 14 TRBJ2-1 TRBV23-1 TGCGCTCAATCGGAGCTAGCGCCCGATATCTCAGCGGTCTTC CAQSELAPDISAVF
. TRBD2 14 TRBJ2-7 TRBV7-2 TGTGCCAGCAGCTTACGGGCTAGCGGGAGCGGGCAGTACTTC CASSLRASGSGQYF
. . 11 TRBJ2-1 TRBV7-2 TGTGCCAGCAGCTTTCTTACTTATCAGTTCTTC CASSFLTYQFF